This entry lists 11 T cell receptor beta chains sequenced from one sample in a study of T cell repertoires in aging, cancer and after chemotherapy. A mixed TRB-A/B primer pool amplified rearranged TRB by multiplex touch-down PCR. TCRdb used MiXCR to reprocess the multiplex PCR reads, holding one entry per CDR3 protein. Altogether thousands of distinct CDR3 sequences are present, 50% to 55% being singletons, with the ten largest covering 3.5% to 4%. The template was genomic DNA from peripheral blood, not RNA. The sample taken for sequencing was blood. These receptors were taken from a human donor with a solid tumor.

As for this clonotype: Germline and junction disagree at one end, which may indicate a read error. The V gene is TRBV15, the J gene TRBJ1-3, with D uncertain. Germline CDR1 is LNHNV and CDR2 is YYDKDF (reference sequence). The CDR3 is 14 amino acids. As DNA, the CDR3 is TGTGCCACCAGCAGGACGGCCTCTGTAAACACCATATATTTT. It translates to CATSRTASVNTIYF.

This clonotype was picked up a small number of times. This chain's CDR3 is CASSYPGADEQYF. CDR3 nucleotide sequence: TGTGCCAGCAGTTACCCTGGGGCGGACGAGCAGTACTTC. This chain joins TRBV6-5 and TRBJ2-7, with a weak D call TRBD1 (5 bases). CDR1 MNHEY and CDR2 SVGAGI come from the germline V gene. The CDR3 totals 13 residues. The V end was cut by 2 bases, the J end by 5 bases, with 10 bases between.

The chain is built from TRBV11-2 and TRBJ2-1, with D tentatively TRBD1 (5 bases). The CDR3 is 15 amino acids. With 5 bases removed from V and 3 bases from J, the gap between germline ends came to 14 bases. CDR1 is SGHAT and CDR2 is FQNNGV in the germline V gene. The CDR3 region has the DNA TGTGCCAGCAGCCCAGGACAAACCATCTACAATGAGCAGTTCTTC. Residues: CASSPGQTIYNEQFF.

The chain joins TRBV19 to TRBJ2-2, with D tentatively TRBD1 (5 bases). Germline CDR1 is LNHDA and CDR2 is SQIVND (reference sequence). The CDR3 consists of 16 residues. V was clipped by 3 bases and J by 0 bases, with 11 bases between them. This CDR3 reads CASSIPDNSNTGELFF. CDR3 nucleotides: TGTGCCAGTAGTATCCCGGACAACTCGAACACCGGGGAGCTGTTTTTT.

The chain employs TRBV7-9 and TRBJ1-1; perhaps TRBD1 as D (5 bases). The V end was cut by 1 base, the J end by 1 base, with 13 bases between. Germline-derived CDR1 and CDR2 are SEHNR and FQNEAQ (reference sequence). This CDR3 is built from 16 residues. The CDR3 loop is CASSLGGGFPNTEAFF. The CDR3 DNA follows: TGTGCCAGCAGCTTAGGGGGCGGTTTCCCGAACACTGAAGCTTTCTTT.

The CDR3 reads CASSLAQINTEAFF. The CDR3, as DNA: TGCGCCAGCAGCTTGGCACAGATAAACACTGAAGCTTTCTTT. This chain uses TRBV5-1 with TRBJ1-1; D is unclear. Trimming cost V 0 bases and J 2 bases, with 8 bases left between them. Germline values: CDR1 SGHRS, CDR2 YFSETQ. This CDR3 has 14 amino acids.

CDR3 loop: CASSSGQGARDEQYF. In nucleotides, the CDR3 is TGTGCCAGCAGCTCCGGACAGGGGGCGCGTGACGAGCAGTACTTC. This chain joins TRBV11-2 and TRBJ2-7; TRBD1 aligns across 11 bases. Germline trimming cut 4 bases from V and 5 bases from J; bases unmatched to any gene: 7. Germline lookup yields CDR1 SGHAT and CDR2 FQNNGV. The CDR3 is made up of 15 amino acids. The entire variable domain, with the rest obtained from reference TRBV11-2 and TRBJ2-7, is as follows: EAGVAQSPRYKIIEKRQSVAFWCNPISGHATLYWYQQILGQGPKLLIQFQNNGVVDDSQLPKDRFSAERLKGVDSTLKIQPAKLEDSAVYLCASSSGQGARDEQYFGPGTRLTVT.

The genes are TRBV18 and TRBJ2-7; 8 nucleotides align to TRBD2. Unmatched junction bases numbered 8, after V lost 3 bases and J lost 4 bases. The germline CDR1 and CDR2 sequences are KGHSH and LQKENI. The CDR3 runs to 15 residues. The CDR3 spells CASSPAATGGYEQYF. The CDR3 bases are TGTGCCAGCTCACCGGCGGCAACGGGGGGGTACGAGCAGTACTTC.

This rearrangement joins TRBV15 to TRBJ1-1; D might be TRBD1 (5 bases). The V gene's germline CDR1 is LNHNV and CDR2 YYDKDF (reference sequence). The CDR3 is 13 amino acids. Trimming removed 3 bases from V and 3 bases from J, with 8 bases in between. As DNA, the CDR3 is TGTGCCACCAGCAGGGGGGGGTACACTGAAGCTTTCTTT. This codes for CATSRGGYTEAFF.

The chain carries TRBV5-4 and TRBJ1-4, with a weak D call TRBD1 (5 bases). Deletions cut 3 bases from V and 3 bases from J, with 12 bases between. The CDR3 consists of 15 residues. Germline CDR1 is SGHNT and CDR2 is YYREEE (reference sequence). CDR3 loop: CASSSAGTANEKLFF. In nucleotides, the CDR3 is TGTGCCAGCAGCTCAGCCGGGACGGCTAATGAAAAACTGTTTTTT. The full variable domain, rest sourced from reference TRBV5-4 and TRBJ1-4, is ETGVTQSPTHLIKTRGQQVTLRCSSQSGHNTVSWYQQALGQGPQFIFQYYREEENGRGNFPPRFSGLQFPNYSSELNVNALELDDSALYLCASSSAGTANEKLFFGSGTQLSVL.

This clonotype was picked up a small number of times. The gene calls are TRBV11-3 and TRBJ1-3; TRBD1 matches 8 bases. The CDR3 contains 16 residues. Germline CDR1 and CDR2: SGHNT and YENEEA. J lost 6 bases, V lost 3 bases, and 10 bases had no gene match. CDR3 coding DNA: TGTGCCAGCAGCTTTCCAGACAGGGGTATTGTAAACACCATATATTTT. As protein: CASSFPDRGIVNTIYF.